These 7 T cell receptor beta chains were all obtained from the same sample, sequenced in a study of T cell repertoires in cytomegalovirus infection. No antigen has been identified for these receptors. TCRdb reprocessed the reads with MiXCR, giving one entry per CDR3 protein. The sample has over 250,000 distinct CDR3 sequences; around 20% are singletons. Specimen: cultured PBMCs, collected from culture after CMV antigen stimulation. Every receptor here comes from a human donor in good health (CMV status not recorded). Some clones in this sample may be carry-over from other donors' samples.

The V gene is TRBV7-6, the J gene TRBJ1-2; no clear D. Germline lookup yields CDR1 SGHVS and CDR2 FNYEAQ. The CDR3 spans 13 residues. The CDR3 region is CATGLLTGGGYTF. CDR3 coding DNA: TGTGCTACCGGCCTACTGACGGGCGGAGGCTACACCTTC. The full variable domain, rest sourced from reference TRBV7-6 and TRBJ1-2, is GAGVSQSPRYKVTKRGQDVALRCDPISGHVSLYWYRQALGQGPEFLTYFNYEAQQDKSGLPNDRFSAERPEGSISTLTIQRTEQRDSAMYRCATGLLTGGGYTFGSGTRLTVV.

The chain combines TRBV7-2 with TRBJ2-1; 7 nucleotides match TRBD2. The trim removed 1 base at V and 8 bases at J, leaving 8 bases unmatched. The CDR3 covers 15 residues. The germline CDR1 and CDR2 sequences are SGHTA and FQGNSA. CDR3 in DNA: TGTGCCAGCAGCTTAGTAGGAGATAGCGGGTATGAGCAGTTCTTC. Protein product: CASSLVGDSGYEQFF.

This clonotype was seen ten or more times. The chain has TRBV12-3 or TRBV12-4 and TRBJ2-1; no firm D call. CDR3 length equals 15 residues. With 7 bases removed from V and 2 bases from J, the gap between germline ends came to 15 bases. The CDR3 DNA sequence: TGTGCCAGCACCCCCGCCGGGCGGCCCTACAATGAGCAGTTCTTC. It codes for CASTPAGRPYNEQFF.

About this clonotype: This may stem from a read error, because a much larger clone lies one nucleotide away. V and J are TRBV11-2 and TRBJ2-6; possibly TRBD2 for D (5 bases). The CDR3 sequence is 18 residues long. V shed 4 bases and J shed 0 bases, with 16 bases lying between them. Germline values: CDR1 SGHAT, CDR2 FQNNGV. CDR3 amino acids: CASSSILAHISGANVLTF. The CDR3 DNA sequence: TGTGCCAGCAGCTCAATCCTAGCTCACATCTCTGGGGCCAACGTCCTGACTTTC.

CDR3 DNA: TGTGCCAGCAGCTCCGGGACTAGCGGGAGCGAGCAGTACGTC. This gives the protein CASSSGTSGSEQYV. The chain joins TRBV7-2 to TRBJ2-7; 14 bases map to TRBD2. CDR1 SGHTA and CDR2 FQGNSA come from the germline V gene. The CDR3 extends over 14 amino acids. V was clipped by 4 bases and J by 6 bases; unmatched bases: 2.

A note on this clonotype: This may come from a read error, since a much larger clone is one base off. The chain has TRBV12-3 or TRBV12-4 and TRBJ1-2; unclear D gene. The CDR3 has 14 amino acids. Between the trimmed V and J ends, which lost 5 bases and 4 bases, there was a span of 14 bases. This CDR3 is CASSPTGAGYGYTF. The CDR3 DNA follows: TGTGCCAGCAGTCCGACGGGAGCCGGCTATGGCTACACCTTC.

This clonotype appeared once. The rearrangement uses TRBV12-3 or TRBV12-4 and TRBJ2-5; a possible D gene is TRBD2 (5 bases). CDR3 size: 14 residues. V was cut by 6 bases and J by 1 base, with 12 bases left in between. As DNA, the CDR3 is TGTGCCAGCAGGGGAGCGGTGCGCCAAGAGACCCAGTACTTC. This translates into CASRGAVRQETQYF.